This T cell receptor (beta chain) was observed in a study of blood T cell repertoires in COVID-19. Generated by immunoSEQ multiplex PCR, the TCRdb table keeps only in-frame clones and is missing some. Of over 100,000 clones listed, 75% to 85% are singletons. The CDR3 spans 14 residues. Germline V gene lookup returns CDR1 MDHEN and CDR2 SYDVKM. The V and J ends lost 6 bases and 2 bases respectively, with 11 bases between them. This TCR was recovered from a man between 65 and 85 years old with acute or convalescent COVID-19. Sample: peripheral blood. This chain joins TRBV28 and TRBJ1-3; D is unclear. CDR3 in amino acids: CASSRHLTGNTIYF. The DNA of the CDR3 is TGTGCCAGCAGCAGACATCTTACTGGAAACACCATATATTTT. The variable domain in full, completed from reference TRBV28 and TRBJ1-3, reads DVKVTQSSRYLVKRTGEKVFLECVQDMDHENMFWYRQDPGLGLRLIYFSYDVKMKEKGDIPEGYSVSREKKERFSLILESASTNQTSMYLCASSRHLTGNTIYFGEGSWLTVV.